Below are 30 T cell receptor beta chains sequenced from a single sample in a study of shared T cell receptors in the human thymus. Data came from immunoSEQ multiplex PCR; TCRdb stores just in-frame clones and leaves some out. The table lists 700,000 or so clones, approximately 83% of them singletons. These data were also reused for a study on human thymus T cells.

The sample comprised thymocytes. The receptors come from a girl under three years old with a congenital heart defect.

Concerning this clone itself: At one of its ends the junction is not consistent with the germline gene, which may arise from a read error. This chain uses TRBV4-1 with TRBJ2-7; D remains unclear. Germline V lookup: CDR1 MGHRA, CDR2 YSYEKL. The CDR3 extends over 14 amino acids. The CDR3 is CASSQEIRSSEQYF. CDR3 bases: TGCGCCAGCAGCCAAGAGATTCGGTCCTCCGAGCAGTACTTC.

This clone was counted between two and nine times. The chain links TRBV27 to TRBJ2-7; unclear D gene. V lost 4 bases and J 2 bases, leaving 3 bases between the germline ends. Germline CDR1 and CDR2: MNHEY and SMNVEV (reference sequence). The CDR3 is 11 residues long. The CDR3 coding sequence is TGTGCCAGCAGTTCCACCTACGAGCAGTACTTC. Amino acids: CASSSTYEQYF.

The V and J genes are TRBV18 and TRBJ2-7, with D possibly matching TRBD2 (5 bases). The V and J ends lost 2 bases and 2 bases respectively, with 13 bases between them. Germline values: CDR1 KGHSH, CDR2 LQKENI. The CDR3 spans 15 residues. In DNA, the CDR3 is TGTGCCAGCTCACCAATCCGGACTCTACCCTACGAGCAGTACTTC. Amino acids: CASSPIRTLPYEQYF. Using reference TRBV18 and TRBJ2-7 for the parts outside the CDR3, the full variable domain is NAGVMQNPRHLVRRRGQEARLRCSPMKGHSHVYWYRQLPEEGLKFMVYLQKENIIDESGMPKERFSAEFPKEGPSILRIQQVVRGDSAAYFCASSPIRTLPYEQYFGPGTRLTVT.

The V gene is TRBV14, the J gene TRBJ1-6; D uncertain. The V end was cut by 1 base, the J end by 10 bases, with 20 bases between. CDR1 SGHDN and CDR2 FVKESK come from the germline V gene. The CDR3 runs 17 residues. The CDR3 coding sequence is TGTGCCAGCAGCCAAGGGGAGCGCATTCGGAGGGTCTCACCCCTCCACTTT. This translates into CASSQGERIRRVSPLHF.

J is TRBJ2-1 and V is TRBV11-2; TRBD1 agrees at 9 bases. Germline values: CDR1 SGHAT, CDR2 FQNNGV. The CDR3 totals 19 residues. V trimming: 4 bases; J trimming: 0 bases; junction bases outside the gene matches: 13. The CDR3 DNA reads TGTGCCAGCAGCTCGCACCCAAGGACAGGGGTCTTCTCCTACAATGAGCAGTTCTTC. Translation: CASSSHPRTGVFSYNEQFF.

The chain uses TRBV5-1 and TRBJ2-5, with 8 bases identical to TRBD1. The CDR3 consists of 15 residues. Germline assignment: CDR1 SGHRS and CDR2 YFSETQ. Trimming at V came to 4 bases and at J to 5 bases, leaving 10 bases not matched to a gene. CDR3 region: CASSPDRGVGETQYF. CDR3 nucleotide sequence: TGCGCCAGCAGCCCCGACAGGGGAGTTGGGGAGACCCAGTACTTC.

The chain is built from TRBV29-1 and TRBJ2-1; tentative D call: TRBD1 (7 bases). Germline CDR1 SQVTM, CDR2 ANQGSEA. The CDR3 is made up of 16 amino acids. Deletions cut 6 bases from V and 0 bases from J, with 18 bases between. As DNA, the CDR3 is TGCAGCGTATTAACACCAGGGGGGCCCTCCTACAATGAGCAGTTCTTC. Translating gives CSVLTPGGPSYNEQFF.

The rearrangement links TRBV12-5 to TRBJ1-2, with unresolved D. Trimming stripped 0 bases from V and 2 bases from J, with 10 bases between. CDR1 and CDR2 (germline): LGHNT, FRNRAP. CDR3 length: 15 amino acids. The CDR3 region is CASGLVQGGNYGYTF. The CDR3 DNA reads TGTGCTAGTGGTTTGGTTCAAGGAGGGAACTATGGCTACACCTTC.

The chain uses TRBV7-9 and TRBJ2-3, with 9 bases identical to TRBD2. Germline V gene sequence: CDR1 SEHNR, CDR2 FQNEAQ (reference sequence). The V and J ends lost 5 bases and 2 bases, in that order; junction bases with no gene match: 14. CDR3 length: 18 residues. The CDR3 protein is CASSAPRVAGGYTDTQYF. The CDR3 coding sequence is TGTGCCAGCAGCGCGCCGCGAGTGGCGGGGGGGTACACAGATACGCAGTATTTT. Looking up the rest from reference TRBV7-9 and TRBJ2-3 gives the full variable domain: DTGVSQNPRHKITKRGQNVTFRCDPISEHNRLYWYRQTLGQGPEFLTYFQNEAQLEKSRLLSDRFSAERPKGSFSTLEIQRTEQGDSAMYLCASSAPRVAGGYTDTQYFGPGTRLTVL.

V gene TRBV2 combines with J gene TRBJ1-1; D remains unclear. V lost 8 bases to trimming and J lost 0 bases, with 16 bases between them. The CDR3 is 15 residues long. CDR1 is SNHLY and CDR2 is FYNNEI in the germline V gene. The CDR3 DNA reads as TGTGCCAGCGGAGGTCCGGTTAGGGTGAACACTGAAGCTTTCTTT. This gives the protein CASGGPVRVNTEAFF.

This chain links TRBV6-6 with TRBJ2-3; 12 nucleotides agree with TRBD1. Per the germline V gene, CDR1 is MNHNY and CDR2 is SVGAGI (reference sequence). The CDR3 is made up of 16 amino acids. The trim removed 4 bases at V and 4 bases at J, leaving 6 bases unmatched. In nucleotides, the CDR3 is TGTGCCAGCAGTTTCCGGGACAGGGGGCTGTCAGATACGCAGTATTTT. This translates into CASSFRDRGLSDTQYF.

The rearrangement joins TRBV28 to TRBJ1-1; 11 bases fit TRBD1. Germline V lookup: CDR1 MDHEN, CDR2 SYDVKM. CDR3 length: 15 amino acids. V shed 2 bases, J shed 3 bases, and the junction held 2 bases outside the gene matches. CDR3 region: CASSLMGQGDTEAFF. DNA for the CDR3: TGTGCCAGCAGTTTAATGGGACAGGGGGACACTGAAGCTTTCTTT. The full variable domain, rest sourced from reference TRBV28 and TRBJ1-1, is DVKVTQSSRYLVKRTGEKVFLECVQDMDHENMFWYRQDPGLGLRLIYFSYDVKMKEKGDIPEGYSVSREKKERFSLILESASTNQTSMYLCASSLMGQGDTEAFFGQGTRLTVV.

The chain joins TRBV27 to TRBJ1-4; perhaps TRBD1 as D (6 bases). The CDR3 is 14 residues long. Trimming shortened V by 6 bases and J by 5 bases, and 13 bases separated the two germline ends. The germline gives CDR1 MNHEY, CDR2 SMNVEV (reference sequence). In DNA, the CDR3 is TGTGCCAGCAGGCGCCAGGGGCCCAATGAAAAACTGTTTTTT. Amino acid sequence: CASRRQGPNEKLFF.

The V and J genes are TRBV4-1 and TRBJ1-2, with 7 bases fitting TRBD1. CDR1 is MGHRA and CDR2 is YSYEKL in the germline V gene. The V segment lost 10 bases and the J segment 4 bases; nucleotides outside the gene matches: 30. This CDR3 spans 20 amino acids. CDR3 amino acids: CATVRVKPGRRGRRSYGYTF. The CDR3 coding sequence is TGCGCCACCGTCAGAGTAAAACCGGGAAGGAGGGGGCGGAGGTCCTATGGCTACACCTTC.

This chain connects TRBV29-1 to TRBJ2-2, with 11 nucleotides matching TRBD1. The CDR3 is 14 amino acids. The V gene's germline CDR1 is SQVTM and CDR2 ANQGSEA. Germline trimming cut 6 bases from V and 6 bases from J; bases unmatched to any gene: 6. The CDR3 reads CSVGTGGRSGELFF. The CDR3 nucleotides are TGCAGCGTAGGGACAGGGGGGCGGTCCGGGGAGCTGTTTTTT.

V gene TRBV14 combines with J gene TRBJ1-2, with D perhaps TRBD1 (5 bases). This CDR3 is built from 12 residues. The germline V gene encodes CDR1 SGHDN and CDR2 FVKESK. Trimming pared 1 base from V and 6 bases from J, leaving 6 bases between. CDR3 in amino acids: CASSQAGDGYTF. CDR3 nucleotides: TGTGCCAGCAGCCAAGCGGGGGATGGCTACACCTTC.

The chain recombines TRBV19 with TRBJ2-6, with D maybe TRBD1 (6 bases). Looked up from germline, CDR1 is LNHDA and CDR2 is SQIVND (reference sequence). Trimming cost V 3 bases and J 0 bases, with 9 bases left between them. CDR3 length: 16 amino acids. The CDR3 is CASSILDSSGANVLTF. The CDR3 nucleotides are TGTGCCAGTAGTATCCTGGACAGCTCTGGGGCCAACGTCCTGACTTTC.

The chain recombines TRBV11-2 with TRBJ2-5, with a weak D call TRBD2 (6 bases). Trimming stripped 5 bases from V and 3 bases from J, with 19 bases between. The germline gives CDR1 SGHAT, CDR2 FQNNGV. The CDR3 spans 16 residues. CDR3 sequence reads: CASSQNPGGLEETQYF. Here the CDR3 DNA reads TGTGCCAGCAGCCAAAACCCCGGAGGGTTGGAAGAGACCCAGTACTTC.

The chain employs TRBV10-3 and TRBJ1-1; 8 bases fit TRBD1. The trim removed 3 bases at V and 8 bases at J, leaving 5 bases unmatched. Germline assignment: CDR1 ENHRY and CDR2 SYGVKD. The CDR3 is 13 amino acids. CDR3 nucleotide sequence: TGTGCCATCAGTGACCAGGGGGCTTGGGAAGCTTTCTTT. It yields the protein CAISDQGAWEAFF.

The chain links TRBV4-2 to TRBJ2-1; weak D call: TRBD2 (6 bases). V gave up 1 base and J gave up 11 bases, with 12 bases separating them. This CDR3 spans 13 amino acids. The V gene's germline CDR1 is LGHNA and CDR2 YNFKEQ. The CDR3 DNA reads TGTGCCAGCAGCCAAGGTTGGGAGGACAAGCAGTTCTTC. Its translation: CASSQGWEDKQFF.

V and J are TRBV7-9 and TRBJ2-1; 9 bases are shared with TRBD1. The CDR3 consists of 16 residues. Germline V gene sequence: CDR1 SEHNR, CDR2 FQNEAQ (reference sequence). V lost 2 bases and J lost 6; bases outside the gene matches: 8. CDR3 DNA sequence: TGTGCCAGCAGCTTAATACAGGGGGCCCATTGCAATGAGCAGTTCTTC. Encoded protein: CASSLIQGAHCNEQFF.

V gene TRBV19 combines with J gene TRBJ1-2, with TRBD1 matching over 10 bases. The germline V gene encodes CDR1 LNHDA and CDR2 SQIVND (reference sequence). J gave up 4 bases and V 1 base, and 9 bases lay outside the gene matches. The CDR3 extends over 17 amino acids. In nucleotides, the CDR3 is TGTGCCAGTAGTATAGTAGGGACAGGGGAAAGTCCCTATGGCTACACCTTC. Translation: CASSIVGTGESPYGYTF.

The J gene is TRBJ2-1, the V gene TRBV28, with D maybe TRBD2 (5 bases). The germline CDR1 and CDR2 sequences are MDHEN and SYDVKM. Deletions cut 6 bases from V and 15 bases from J, with 21 bases between. The CDR3 extends over 13 amino acids. Here the CDR3 reads CASSRDTGLPRFF. The DNA of the CDR3 is TGTGCCAGCAGCAGAGATACCGGACTGCCGAGGTTCTTC.

The chain links TRBV4-1 to TRBJ2-3; D is unclear. The germline V and J ends were trimmed by 0 bases and 0 bases, with 16 bases remaining between them. Germline CDR1 is MGHRA and CDR2 is YSYEKL. This CDR3 has 18 residues. CDR3 coding DNA: TGCGCCAGCAGCCAAGATCCGGCCCAGGATACTAGCACAGATACGCAGTATTTT. Amino acids: CASSQDPAQDTSTDTQYF.

Notes on this clone: The sample has other DNA sequences that encode this CDR3 too. This chain links TRBV6-6 with TRBJ2-7; TRBD1 matches at 7 bases. This CDR3 has 16 residues. Germline values: CDR1 MNHNY, CDR2 SVGAGI (reference sequence). The V and J ends lost 2 bases and 5 bases, in that order; junction bases with no gene match: 12. The CDR3 DNA reads as TGTGCCAGCAGTTACACTGACAGGGAAAAGGGGCACGAGCAGTACTTC. Translating gives CASSYTDREKGHEQYF.

The chain links TRBV5-6 to TRBJ1-2; unclear D gene. Deletions cut 3 bases from V and 8 bases from J, with 20 bases between. Germline V gives CDR1 SGHDT, CDR2 YYEEEE. This CDR3 is 15 amino acids long. This CDR3 reads CASSSSRGQVGGYTF. The CDR3 bases are TGTGCCAGCAGCTCCTCCCGCGGGCAGGTCGGGGGCTACACCTTC.

The chain joins TRBV12-5 to TRBJ1-2, with D possibly matching TRBD1 (5 bases). This CDR3 comprises 15 residues. Germline V lookup: CDR1 LGHNT, CDR2 FRNRAP. Trimming pared 2 bases from V and 6 bases from J, leaving 16 bases between. CDR3 bases: TGTGCTAGTGGTTTGTTTTTTCCGGACATACATGGCTACACCTTC. It specifies CASGLFFPDIHGYTF.

The chain links TRBV15 to TRBJ1-1; D is perhaps TRBD1 (5 bases). The CDR3 spans 15 residues. Germline V gives CDR1 LNHNV, CDR2 YYDKDF (reference sequence). Trimming left V 1 base short and J 11 bases short, with 20 bases between. The CDR3 DNA is TGTGCCACCAGCAGAGTTTCAGGGAACCGGATATCTGCTTTCTTT. Amino acid sequence: CATSRVSGNRISAFF.

Worth noting for this clone: Germline and junction disagree at one end, which may indicate a read error. The chain couples TRBV5-1 to TRBJ2-7, with 8 positions matching TRBD1. This CDR3 has 14 amino acids. CDR1 is SGHRS, CDR2 YFSETQ, per germline. CDR3 DNA: TGCGCCAGCAGCTTGGGGGACAGGTCCTACGGGCAGTACTTC. Protein product: CASSLGDRSYGQYF. Drawing the rest from reference TRBV5-1 and TRBJ2-7, the complete variable domain is KAGVTQTPRYLIKTRGQQVTLSCSPISGHRSVSWYQQTPGQGLQFLFEYFSETQRNKGNFPGRFSGRQFSNSRSEMNVSTLELGDSALYLCASSLGDRSYGQYFGPGTRLTVT.

The chain employs TRBV7-2 and TRBJ2-1; a possible D gene is TRBD1 (5 bases). The V and J ends lost 4 bases and 7 bases respectively, with 20 bases between them. Germline lookup yields CDR1 SGHTA and CDR2 FQGNSA. The CDR3 is 16 residues long. The CDR3 sequence is CASSSDTQGPRNEQFF. The DNA for the CDR3 is TGTGCCAGCAGCTCGGATACCCAGGGTCCAAGAAATGAGCAGTTCTTC. The full variable domain, completed using reference TRBV7-2 and TRBJ2-1, is GAGVSQSPSNKVTEKGKDVELRCDPISGHTALYWYRQSLGQGLEFLIYFQGNSAPDKSGLPSDRFSAERTGGSVSTLTIQRTQQEDSAVYLCASSSDTQGPRNEQFFGPGTRLTVL.